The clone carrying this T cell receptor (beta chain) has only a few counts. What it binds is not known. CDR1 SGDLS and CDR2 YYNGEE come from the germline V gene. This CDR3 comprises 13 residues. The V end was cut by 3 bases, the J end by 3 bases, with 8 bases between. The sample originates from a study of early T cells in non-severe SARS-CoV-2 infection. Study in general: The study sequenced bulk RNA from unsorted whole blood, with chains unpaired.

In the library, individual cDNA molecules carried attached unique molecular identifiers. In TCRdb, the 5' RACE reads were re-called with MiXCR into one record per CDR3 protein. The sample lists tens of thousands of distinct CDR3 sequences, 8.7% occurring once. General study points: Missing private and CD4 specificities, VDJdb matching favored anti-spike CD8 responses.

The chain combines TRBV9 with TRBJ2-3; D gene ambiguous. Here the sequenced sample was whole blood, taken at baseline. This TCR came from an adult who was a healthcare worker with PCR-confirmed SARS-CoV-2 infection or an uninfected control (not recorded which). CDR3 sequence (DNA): TGTGCCAGCAGCGCAATATTAACAGATACGCAGTATTTT. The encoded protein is CASSAILTDTQYF.